This T cell receptor beta chain derives from a study of molecular identifiers for immune sequencing clone quantification. To note about this clonotype: Its antigen is unidentified. Being one base from a much bigger clone, this may be a read error.

Germline assignment: CDR1 MGHRA and CDR2 YSYEKL. V lost 1 base, J lost 3 bases, and 10 bases lay in between. This CDR3 spans 14 amino acids. TCRdb independently ran MiXCR on the PCR reads; one entry per CDR3 protein. The data contain under 600,000 distinct CDR3 sequences, approximately 25% of them singletons. General study results and limits: Whereas naive cells kept under 1% of molecules in clones above 20 RNA copies, such clones held over 97% in effectors.

The V gene is TRBV4-1, the J gene TRBJ2-7; D gene unclear. This TCR was sampled from a human donor in good health. Some libraries in this study had Jurkat cell RNA spiked in. Sequencing input: naive CD8+ T cells from blood, with Jurkat cell RNA spiked in. Subset defined: FACS-sorted CD8+CD4-CCR7+CD45RA+ naive T cells. CDR3 bases: TGCGCCAGCAGCCAAGGACCAGCTCTCTACGAGCAGTACTTC. As protein: CASSQGPALYEQYF.